This entry is about one T cell receptor beta chain. Germline V lookup: CDR1 SQVTM, CDR2 ANQGSEA. This CDR3 contains 10 residues. V was pared by 6 bases and J by 7 bases, with 10 bases between. The record originates from a study of technical replicates of blood from several donors. Assay used: immunoSEQ multiplex PCR; TCRdb lists only in-frame clones, some missing. This table holds over 70,000 clones, about 94% found once. Material: T cells isolated from PBMCs. The rearrangement joins TRBV29-1 to TRBJ2-7; D might be TRBD2 (5 bases). The sequence was collected from a human donor in good health. The CDR3 protein is CSVNTGEQYF. DNA of the CDR3: TGCAGCGTGAATACGGGGGAGCAGTACTTC.